Shown below are 11 T cell receptor beta chains from a single sample sequenced in a study of blood T cell repertoires in COVID-19. TCRdb's table, derived via immunoSEQ multiplex PCR, lists solely in-frame clones and lacks some. The sample contains roughly 130,000 clones, around 80% of which appear only once. Material for sequencing was peripheral blood. The receptors stem from a man in his 60s with active or convalescent COVID-19.

The chain joins TRBV5-6 to TRBJ2-1; a weak D match, TRBD1 (6 bases). The length of the CDR3 is 11 residues. V was trimmed by 10 bases and J by 6 bases, leaving 11 bases between them. Germline CDR1 is SGHDT and CDR2 is YYEEEE. CDR3 protein: CASGAGNEQFF. In DNA form, the CDR3 reads TGTGCCTCAGGGGCCGGCAATGAGCAGTTCTTC.

J is TRBJ2-5 and V is TRBV3-1 (or the pseudogene TRBV3-2); 8 bases align to TRBD1. This CDR3 spans 16 amino acids. Germline CDR1 reads LGHDT; CDR2 reads YNNKEL (reference sequence). V shed 4 bases and J 5 bases; nucleotides not matched to a gene: 12. The DNA for the CDR3 is TGTGCCAGCAGCCCATGGAACGGACAGGGTCGGGAGACCCAGTACTTC. The encoded protein is CASSPWNGQGRETQYF.

A word on this clone: One junction end disagrees with the germline gene, perhaps due to a read error. The V call is TRBV11-1, the J call TRBJ1-1, with D unresolved. Looked up from germline, CDR1 is SGHAT and CDR2 is FQDESV (reference sequence). The CDR3 runs 12 residues. The CDR3 loop reads CASSNSLTGAFF. As DNA, the CDR3 is TGTGCCAGCAGCAACTCCCTCACTGGAGCTTTCTTT.

DNA of the CDR3: TGTGCTAGTGGTTTGTCGGACAGTCGGTCCGGGACTAGCGTCACAGATACGCAGTATTTT. Its translation: CASGLSDSRSGTSVTDTQYF. The V and J genes are TRBV12-5 and TRBJ2-3; 10 nucleotides agree with TRBD2. The J segment lost 2 bases and the V segment lost 2 bases, leaving 16 bases of the junction unmatched. CDR3 length: 20 residues. CDR1 is LGHNT, CDR2 FRNRAP, per germline.

This clone appeared a few times. This rearrangement joins TRBV4-3 to TRBJ2-7; TRBD2 is a possible D gene (6 bases). Germline values: CDR1 LGHNA, CDR2 YSLEER. V shed 4 bases and J shed 2 bases, with 15 bases lying between them. This CDR3 spans 15 amino acids. The CDR3 DNA reads as TGCGCCAGCAGCCGGCTTCCAGCGGGCCCCTACGAGCAGTACTTC. This translates into CASSRLPAGPYEQYF.

The rearrangement uses TRBV7-8 and TRBJ2-7; TRBD1 aligns across 9 bases. The junction had 9 bases not matched to a gene; V was cut back by 4 bases and J by 5 bases. CDR1 and CDR2 from the germline V gene are SGHVS and FQNEAQ. The CDR3 loop spans 15 amino acids. The CDR3 coding sequence is TGTGCCAGCAGCTCACCCGGGACAGGGAGCCACGAGCAGTACTTC. Protein: CASSSPGTGSHEQYF.

V gene TRBV12-5 combines with J gene TRBJ2-1; D call uncertain. The CDR3 is made up of 15 amino acids. In germline, CDR1 is LGHNT, CDR2 FRNRAP. The V and J ends lost 3 bases and 6 bases respectively, with 15 bases between them. The CDR3 here is CASGFTRGVPNEQFF. In nucleotides, the CDR3 is TGTGCTAGTGGTTTCACCCGCGGAGTTCCCAATGAGCAGTTCTTC.

This sequence joins TRBV7-8 and TRBJ2-1, with 14 positions matching TRBD2. The CDR3 sequence is 17 residues long. V shed 5 bases, J shed 0 bases, and the junction held 3 bases outside the gene matches. Germline V gene data show CDR1 as SGHVS and CDR2 as FQNEAQ. The chain's CDR3 is CASSVGTSGSSYNEQFF. For the CDR3, the DNA is TGTGCCAGCAGCGTCGGGACTAGCGGGAGCTCCTACAATGAGCAGTTCTTC.

This clone was detected many times. J is TRBJ1-6 and V is TRBV4-1; a possible D gene is TRBD1 (5 bases). Per the germline V gene, CDR1 is MGHRA and CDR2 is YSYEKL. The CDR3 sequence is 14 residues long. Deletions cut 4 bases from V and 8 bases from J, with 12 bases between. This CDR3 reads CASSLQVQDSPLHF. The CDR3 DNA reads as TGCGCCAGCAGCCTACAGGTACAGGATTCACCCCTCCACTTT.

This clone has just one count. This rearrangement joins TRBV6-5 to TRBJ2-7; D may be TRBD1 (5 bases). In germline, CDR1 is MNHEY, CDR2 SVGAGI. V was trimmed by 4 bases and J by 5 bases, leaving 6 bases between them. This CDR3 contains 11 residues. The CDR3 bases are TGTGCCAGCAGTTCCAGGGACGAGCAGTACTTC. Amino acids: CASSSRDEQYF.

This clone was seen repeatedly, ten times or more. The chain has TRBV11-1 and TRBJ1-2, with a tentative D call TRBD1 (6 bases). Trimming cost V 1 base and J 6 bases, with 12 bases left between them. Per the germline V gene, CDR1 is SGHAT and CDR2 is FQDESV (reference sequence). The CDR3 consists of 14 residues. The CDR3 loop is CASSLGGGGDGYTF. The CDR3 DNA reads TGTGCCAGCAGCTTAGGCGGGGGCGGCGATGGCTACACCTTC. Looking up the rest from reference TRBV11-1 and TRBJ1-2 gives the full variable domain: EAEVAQSPRYKITEKSQAVAFWCDPISGHATLYWYRQILGQGPELLVQFQDESVVDDSQLPKDRFSAERLKGVDSTLKIQPAELGDSAMYLCASSLGGGGDGYTFGSGTRLTVV.